A single sample gave rise to the 22 T cell receptor beta chains below, sequenced in a study of regulatory T cells in long-lasting Graves disease (dated by TCRdb to the early 2020s). The label giving this sample's time point can be read as: newly diagnosed GD, antithyroid drugs for less than 3 months. RNA was extracted from PBMCs in TRIzol for both TCR sequencing and RNA sequencing. Library method: multiplex PCR. For sequencing, an Illumina HiSeq 4000 was employed. iRepertoire HTBI primers and Arm-PCR amplification of CDR3 regions were used to construct TCR beta libraries. TCRdb reprocessed the public reads (quality trimming at Q25 with fastp, clone calling with MiXCR) and kept in-frame beta chains. Under each unique CDR3 protein, matching rows form one entry showing the most common genes and DNA. The sample table holds around 400,000 distinct CDR3 sequences, of which about 14% were seen once. The ten largest clones take up over 20% of the sample.

Source: peripheral blood mononuclear cells (PBMCs), taken at new diagnosis, from a patient treated with antithyroid drugs. Receptors were obtained from a female donor with Graves disease.

This clonotype was seen many times. The chain combines TRBV12-3 or TRBV12-4 with TRBJ2-3; the D gene is possibly TRBD2 (6 bases). The length of the CDR3 is 14 residues. The V end lost 10 bases, the J end lost 0 bases, and 14 bases lay between the germline ends. CDR3 residues: CATSWGTSTDTQYF. CDR3 nucleotide sequence: TGTGCCACTTCATGGGGGACTAGCACAGATACGCAGTATTTT.

The chain is built from TRBV28 and TRBJ1-1; D is undetermined. The CDR3 length is 14 residues. CDR1 and CDR2 from the germline V gene are MDHEN and SYDVKM. Trimming removed 10 bases at V and 0 bases at J, with 15 bases between. CDR3 sequence (DNA): TGTGCCACCATACTAGGGTTGGTGAACACTGAAGCTTTCTTT. The encoded protein is CATILGLVNTEAFF.

The gene calls are TRBV12-3 or TRBV12-4 and TRBJ2-7; the match to TRBD2 covers 9 bases. This CDR3 comprises 18 residues. The trim removed 3 bases at V and 1 base at J, leaving 13 bases unmatched. The CDR3 DNA follows: TGTGCCAGCAGTTTCGTACTAGCGGGCCTCGTGAAATCCTACGAGCAGTACTTC. It specifies CASSFVLAGLVKSYEQYF.

The chain links TRBV7-9 to TRBJ1-1, with a tentative D call TRBD1 (6 bases). Germline V lookup: CDR1 SEHNR, CDR2 FQNEAQ (reference sequence). The CDR3 is 13 residues long. The V gene lost 3 bases and the J gene lost 6 bases, with 11 bases spanning the gap. DNA of the CDR3: TGTGCCAGCAGCTTCCCCAGGGGATCTGAAGCTTTCTTT. Protein: CASSFPRGSEAFF.

The V call is TRBV7-3, the J call TRBJ2-1; 9 bases are a match to TRBD2. This CDR3 comprises 13 residues. The germline CDR1 and CDR2 sequences are SGHTA and FQGTGA. V lost 6 bases, J lost 10 bases, and 7 bases stayed unmatched. As DNA, the CDR3 is TGTGCCAGCAGAGATAGCGGGAGAAGCGAGCAGTTCTTC. This sequence encodes CASRDSGRSEQFF.

This clonotype was seen repeatedly, ten times or more. The V gene is TRBV4-3, the J gene TRBJ2-3, with TRBD2 as a possible D gene (5 bases). V shed 0 bases and J shed 0 bases, with 13 bases lying between them. Germline V gene lookup returns CDR1 LGHNA and CDR2 YSLEER. The CDR3 runs 17 residues. CDR3 DNA: TGCGCCAGCAGCCAAGACGCTTCAGCGGATAGCACAGATACGCAGTATTTT. This codes for CASSQDASADSTDTQYF.

This clonotype has ten or more counts. The rearrangement uses TRBV13 and TRBJ1-1; D remains ambiguous. Trimming pared 4 bases from V and 1 base from J, leaving 10 bases between. The CDR3 spans 14 residues. The germline V gene has CDR1 PRHDT and CDR2 FYEKMQ (reference sequence). As DNA, the CDR3 is TGTGCCAGCAGCTCCCTGGCATCGAACACTGAAGCTTTCTTT. The encoded protein is CASSSLASNTEAFF.

The rearrangement links TRBV19 to TRBJ1-5, with D uncertain. Trimming removed 1 base from V and 1 base from J, with 8 bases in between. The CDR3 sequence is 15 residues long. CDR1 is LNHDA and CDR2 is SQIVND in the germline V gene (reference sequence). This CDR3 reads CASSIGRLSNQPQHF. CDR3 nucleotides: TGTGCCAGTAGTATAGGCAGGCTGAGCAATCAGCCCCAGCATTTT.

The gene calls are TRBV7-2 and TRBJ2-1, with TRBD2 identical over 7 bases. Germline V gene sequence: CDR1 SGHTA, CDR2 FQGNSA. V lost 4 bases, J lost 6 bases, and 3 bases stayed unmatched. This CDR3 is 13 amino acids long. The CDR3 sequence: CASSSRTSNEQFF. The CDR3 region has the DNA TGTGCCAGCAGCTCGAGGACTAGCAATGAGCAGTTCTTC. Variable domain in full (rest from reference TRBV7-2 and TRBJ2-1): GAGVSQSPSNKVTEKGKDVELRCDPISGHTALYWYRQSLGQGLEFLIYFQGNSAPDKSGLPSDRFSAERTGGSVSTLTIQRTQQEDSAVYLCASSSRTSNEQFFGPGTRLTVL.

This clonotype was seen many times. The chain employs TRBV20-1 and TRBJ1-5, with 10 bases fitting TRBD1. Germline CDR1 reads DFQATT; CDR2 reads SNEGSKA (reference sequence). The length of the CDR3 is 15 residues. V lost 2 bases to trimming and J lost 9 bases; unmatched junction nucleotides: 10. The CDR3 reads CSARRLGQGSTPQHF. The DNA for the CDR3 is TGCAGTGCTAGAAGGTTGGGACAGGGGTCCACGCCCCAGCATTTT.

This clonotype showed up many times. The CDR3 spells CATSEKTGWAEAFF. The CDR3 nucleotides are TGTGCCACCAGCGAGAAGACAGGGTGGGCTGAAGCTTTCTTT. The gene calls are TRBV24-1 and TRBJ1-1, with 7 bases aligning to TRBD1. The V gene end was trimmed by 7 bases and the J gene end by 6 bases; junction bases not matched to a gene: 10. CDR1 is KGHDR, CDR2 SFDVKD, per germline. The CDR3 has 14 residues.

The chain carries TRBV12-3 or TRBV12-4 and TRBJ2-1, with D possibly TRBD2 on 6 matching bases. The length of the CDR3 is 15 residues. With 7 bases removed from V and 2 bases from J, the gap between germline ends came to 15 bases. For the CDR3, the DNA is TGTGCCAGCACGCGACCGGGGGAACCCTACAATGAGCAGTTCTTC. Translation: CASTRPGEPYNEQFF.

This clonotype was seen more than once but under ten times. This chain links TRBV2 with TRBJ2-2; D unclear. CDR1 and CDR2 from the germline V gene are SNHLY and FYNNEI. V was cut by 1 base and J by 9 bases, with 9 bases left in between. The CDR3 spans 13 residues. The CDR3 coding sequence is TGTGCCAGCAGTGAAGTGAGGCGCAGGGAGCTGTTTTTT. Translated, it gives CASSEVRRRELFF.

This clonotype was seen at least ten times. J is TRBJ1-1 and V is TRBV12-5, with TRBD1 as a possible D gene (5 bases). Germline CDR1 and CDR2: LGHNT and FRNRAP. The CDR3 sequence is 19 residues long. With 0 bases removed from V and 1 base from J, the gap between germline ends came to 21 bases. The CDR3 sequence: CASGLVLGSLDSSNTEAFF. CDR3 DNA: TGTGCTAGTGGTTTGGTACTGGGTTCCTTAGACAGTTCGAACACTGAAGCTTTCTTT.

This clonotype has ten or more counts. The V and J genes are TRBV11-2 and TRBJ2-3; 8 bases agree with TRBD2. The junction had 4 bases not matched to a gene; V was cut back by 5 bases and J by 0 bases. Per the germline V gene, CDR1 is SGHAT and CDR2 is FQNNGV. The CDR3 contains 15 residues. CDR3 in amino acids: CASSERETSTDTQYF. CDR3 nucleotide sequence: TGTGCCAGCAGCGAGCGGGAGACTAGCACAGATACGCAGTATTTT.

This clonotype was seen repeatedly, ten times or more. The gene calls are TRBV12-5 and TRBJ1-5; possibly TRBD1 for D (6 bases). Trimming removed 4 bases at V and 3 bases at J, with 25 bases between. CDR1 LGHNT and CDR2 FRNRAP come from the germline V gene. The CDR3 runs 19 residues. The CDR3 bases are TGTGCTAGTGGTTCCCCGAACTATCCCTGGACAGAGGCCAATCAGCCCCAGCATTTT. Its protein is CASGSPNYPWTEANQPQHF.

This clonotype occurred a few times. This chain joins TRBV28 and TRBJ2-7, with D maybe TRBD2 (6 bases). From germline, CDR1 is MDHEN and CDR2 SYDVKM. Trimming left V 3 bases short and J 5 bases short, with 17 bases between. The CDR3 contains 15 residues. The CDR3 sequence: CASSFKVGREDEQYF. For the CDR3, the DNA is TGTGCCAGCAGTTTTAAGGTCGGCAGGGAGGACGAGCAGTACTTC.

This clonotype appeared many times. The rearrangement joins TRBV2 to TRBJ1-1; a possible D gene is TRBD1 (5 bases). The CDR3 sequence is 13 residues long. The germline V gene encodes CDR1 SNHLY and CDR2 FYNNEI. V was clipped by 2 bases and J by 3 bases, with 7 bases between them. For the CDR3, the DNA is TGTGCCAGCAGTGAAAAGGGGCACACTGAAGCTTTCTTT. It specifies CASSEKGHTEAFF.

This clonotype was recorded at least ten times. The rearrangement joins TRBV6-5 to TRBJ1-1; D uncertain. The CDR3 has 15 amino acids. With 0 bases removed from V and 4 bases from J, the gap between germline ends came to 12 bases. The V gene's germline CDR1 is MNHEY and CDR2 SVGAGI. For the CDR3, the DNA is TGTGCCAGCAGTTACTCGATGTCCGGCGGCACTGAAGCTTTCTTT. Encoded protein: CASSYSMSGGTEAFF.

The chain is built from TRBV3-1 and TRBJ2-3; perhaps TRBD1 as D (5 bases). CDR3 length: 16 residues. V lost 1 base, J lost 2 bases, and 13 bases lay in between. From germline, CDR1 is LGHDT and CDR2 YNNKEL (reference sequence). CDR3 region: CASSQVPEGDTDTQYF. The CDR3, as DNA: TGTGCCAGCAGCCAAGTGCCCGAAGGGGACACAGATACGCAGTATTTT.

The V gene is TRBV5-1, the J gene TRBJ2-6; 9 nucleotides match TRBD1. Germline V CDR1 and CDR2: SGHRS, YFSETQ. Trimming cost V 4 bases and J 2 bases; bases outside gene matches: 10. This CDR3 region has 18 residues. The CDR3 region has the DNA TGCGCCAGCAGCCACGGAACAGGGGGCGCAACTGGGGCCAACGTCCTGACTTTC. This translates into CASSHGTGGATGANVLTF.

This clonotype has ten or more counts. One end of the junction fails to match germline, which may point to a read error. The chain joins TRBV7-2 to TRBJ2-4; possibly TRBD2 for D (6 bases). Germline V lookup: CDR1 SGHTA, CDR2 FQGNSA. This CDR3 spans 13 amino acids. In DNA, the CDR3 is TGTGCCAGCAGCCTAGCGCGGGAAAACATTCAGTACTTC. Residues: CASSLARENIQYF. The whole variable domain, filled in from reference TRBV7-2 and TRBJ2-4, reads GAGVSQSPSNKVTEKGKDVELRCDPISGHTALYWYRQSLGQGLEFLIYFQGNSAPDKSGLPSDRFSAERTGGSVSTLTIQRTQQEDSAVYLCASSLARENIQYFGAGTRLSVL.